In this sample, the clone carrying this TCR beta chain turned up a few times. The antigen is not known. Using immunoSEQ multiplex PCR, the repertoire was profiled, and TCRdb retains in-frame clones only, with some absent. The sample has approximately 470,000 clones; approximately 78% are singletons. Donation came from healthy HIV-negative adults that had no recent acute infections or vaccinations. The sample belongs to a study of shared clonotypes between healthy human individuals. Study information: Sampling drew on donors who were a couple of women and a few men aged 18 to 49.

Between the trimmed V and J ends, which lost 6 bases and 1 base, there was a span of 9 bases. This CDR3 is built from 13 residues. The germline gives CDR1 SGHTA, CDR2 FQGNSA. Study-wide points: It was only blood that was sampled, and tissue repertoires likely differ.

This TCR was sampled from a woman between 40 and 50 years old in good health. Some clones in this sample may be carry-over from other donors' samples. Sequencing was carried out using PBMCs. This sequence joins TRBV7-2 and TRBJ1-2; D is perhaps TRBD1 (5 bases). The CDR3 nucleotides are TGTGCCAGCAGTCCCGACAGTAACTATGGCTACACCTTC. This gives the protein CASSPDSNYGYTF.